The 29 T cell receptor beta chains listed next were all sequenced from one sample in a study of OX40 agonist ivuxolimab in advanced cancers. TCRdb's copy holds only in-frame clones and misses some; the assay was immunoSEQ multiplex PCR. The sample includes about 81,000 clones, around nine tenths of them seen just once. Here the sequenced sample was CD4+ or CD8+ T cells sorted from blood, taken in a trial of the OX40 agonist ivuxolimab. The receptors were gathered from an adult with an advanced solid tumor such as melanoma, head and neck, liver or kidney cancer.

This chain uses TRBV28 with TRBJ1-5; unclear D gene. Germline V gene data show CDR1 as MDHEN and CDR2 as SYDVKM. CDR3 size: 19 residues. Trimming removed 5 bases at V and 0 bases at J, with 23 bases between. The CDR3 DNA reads TGTGCCAGCAGTCCGGCCCGGACGGGTAAAGTTTATAGCAATCAGCCCCAGCATTTT. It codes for CASSPARTGKVYSNQPQHF.

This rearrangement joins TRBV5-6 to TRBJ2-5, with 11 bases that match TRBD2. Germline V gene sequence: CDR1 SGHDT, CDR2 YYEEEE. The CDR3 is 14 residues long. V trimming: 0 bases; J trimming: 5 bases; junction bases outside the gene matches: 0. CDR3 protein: CASSLGLAGETQYF. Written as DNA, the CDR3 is TGTGCCAGCAGCTTGGGACTAGCGGGGGAGACCCAGTACTTC.

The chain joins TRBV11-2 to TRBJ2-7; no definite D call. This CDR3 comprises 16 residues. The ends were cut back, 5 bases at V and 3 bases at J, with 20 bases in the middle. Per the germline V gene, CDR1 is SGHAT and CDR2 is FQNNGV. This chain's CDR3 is CASSPVTYYRIYEQYF. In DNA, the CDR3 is TGTGCCAGCAGCCCGGTAACCTATTACAGAATCTACGAGCAGTACTTC. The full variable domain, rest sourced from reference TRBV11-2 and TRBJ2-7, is EAGVAQSPRYKIIEKRQSVAFWCNPISGHATLYWYQQILGQGPKLLIQFQNNGVVDDSQLPKDRFSAERLKGVDSTLKIQPAKLEDSAVYLCASSPVTYYRIYEQYFGPGTRLTVT.

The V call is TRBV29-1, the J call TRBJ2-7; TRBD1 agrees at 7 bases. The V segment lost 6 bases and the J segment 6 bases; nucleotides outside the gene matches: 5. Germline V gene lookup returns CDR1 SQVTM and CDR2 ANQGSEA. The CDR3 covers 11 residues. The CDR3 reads CSVGTVGEQYF. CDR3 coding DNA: TGCAGCGTAGGGACAGTTGGCGAGCAGTACTTC.

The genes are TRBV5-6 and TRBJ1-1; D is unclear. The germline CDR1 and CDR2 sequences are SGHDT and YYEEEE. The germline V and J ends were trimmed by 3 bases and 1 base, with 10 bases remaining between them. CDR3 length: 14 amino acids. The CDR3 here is CASSSLSGNTEAFF. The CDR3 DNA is TGTGCCAGCAGCTCGCTTTCAGGGAACACTGAAGCTTTCTTT. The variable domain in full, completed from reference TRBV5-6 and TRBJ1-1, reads DAGVTQSPTHLIKTRGQQVTLRCSPKSGHDTVSWYQQALGQGPQFIFQYYEEEERQRGNFPDRFSGHQFPNYSSELNVNALLLGDSALYLCASSSLSGNTEAFFGQGTRLTVV.

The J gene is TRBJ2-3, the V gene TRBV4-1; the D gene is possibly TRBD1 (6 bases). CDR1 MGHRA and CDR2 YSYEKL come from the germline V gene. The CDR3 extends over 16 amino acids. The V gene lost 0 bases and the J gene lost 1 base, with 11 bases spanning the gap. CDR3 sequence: CASSQDQGFGTDTQYF. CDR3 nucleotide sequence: TGCGCCAGCAGCCAAGACCAGGGGTTTGGCACAGATACGCAGTATTTT.

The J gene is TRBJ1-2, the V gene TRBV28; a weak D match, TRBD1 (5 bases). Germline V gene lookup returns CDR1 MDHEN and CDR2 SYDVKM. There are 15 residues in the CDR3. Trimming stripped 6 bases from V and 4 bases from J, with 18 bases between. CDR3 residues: CASSPGAWEGYGYTF. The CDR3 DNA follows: TGTGCCAGCAGCCCTGGGGCCTGGGAAGGCTATGGCTACACCTTC.

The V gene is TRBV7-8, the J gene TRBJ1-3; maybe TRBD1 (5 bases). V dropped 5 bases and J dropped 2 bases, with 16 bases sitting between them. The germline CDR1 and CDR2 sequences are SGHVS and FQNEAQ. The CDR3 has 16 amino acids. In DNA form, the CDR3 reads TGTGCCAGCAGCCCGAGTACGGGGGTGGCTGGAAACACCATATATTTT. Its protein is CASSPSTGVAGNTIYF. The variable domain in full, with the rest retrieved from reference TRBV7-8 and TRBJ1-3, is GAGVSQSPRYKVAKRGQDVALRCDPISGHVSLFWYQQALGQGPEFLTYFQNEAQLDKSGLPSDRFFAERPEGSVSTLKIQRTQQEDSAVYLCASSPSTGVAGNTIYFGEGSWLTVV.

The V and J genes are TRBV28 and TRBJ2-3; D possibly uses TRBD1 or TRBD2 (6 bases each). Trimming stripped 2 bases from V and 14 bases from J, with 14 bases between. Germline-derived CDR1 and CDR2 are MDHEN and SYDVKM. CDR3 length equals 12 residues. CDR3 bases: TGTGCCAGCAGTTTAGTGGGGGGCCAGAGGTATTTT. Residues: CASSLVGGQRYF.

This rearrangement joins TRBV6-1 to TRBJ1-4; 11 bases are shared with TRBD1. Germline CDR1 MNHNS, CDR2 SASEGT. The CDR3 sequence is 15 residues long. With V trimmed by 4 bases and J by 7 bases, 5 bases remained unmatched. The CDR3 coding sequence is TGTGCCAGCAGTGTTACCGGGACAGGGGGTGAAAAACTGTTTTTT. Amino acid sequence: CASSVTGTGGEKLFF.

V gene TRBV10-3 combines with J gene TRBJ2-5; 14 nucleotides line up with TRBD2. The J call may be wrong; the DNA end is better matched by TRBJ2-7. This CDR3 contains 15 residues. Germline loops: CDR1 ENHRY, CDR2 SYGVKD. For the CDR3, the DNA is TGTGCCATCAGTACGACTAGCGGGGGGGCACACGAGCAGTACTTC. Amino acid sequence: CAISTTSGGAHEQYF.

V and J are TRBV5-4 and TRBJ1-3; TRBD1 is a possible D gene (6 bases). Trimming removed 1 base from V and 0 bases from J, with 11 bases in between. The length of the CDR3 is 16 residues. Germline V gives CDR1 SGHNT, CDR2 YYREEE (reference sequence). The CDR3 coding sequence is TGTGCCAGCAGCTTGAATCAGGGGTTCTCTGGAAACACCATATATTTT. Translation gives CASSLNQGFSGNTIYF.

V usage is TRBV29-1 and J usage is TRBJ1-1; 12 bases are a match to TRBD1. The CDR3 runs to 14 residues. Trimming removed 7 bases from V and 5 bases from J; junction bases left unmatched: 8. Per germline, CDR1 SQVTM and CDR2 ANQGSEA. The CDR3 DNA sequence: TGCAGCGCCGGGACAGGGGGCGCGGGGACTGAAGCTTTCTTT. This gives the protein CSAGTGGAGTEAFF.

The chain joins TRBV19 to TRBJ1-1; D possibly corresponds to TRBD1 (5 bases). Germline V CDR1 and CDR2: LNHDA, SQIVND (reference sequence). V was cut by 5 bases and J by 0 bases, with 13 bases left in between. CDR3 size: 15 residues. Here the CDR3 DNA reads TGTGCCAGTAGTTCGGCAGGGTATATGAACACTGAAGCTTTCTTT. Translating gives CASSSAGYMNTEAFF.

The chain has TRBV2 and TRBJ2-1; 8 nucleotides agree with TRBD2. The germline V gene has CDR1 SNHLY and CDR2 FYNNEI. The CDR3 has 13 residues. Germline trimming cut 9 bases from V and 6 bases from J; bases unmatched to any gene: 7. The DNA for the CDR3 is TGTGCCAGTCCCGGGGGGGGCGGCAATGAGCAGTTCTTC. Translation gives CASPGGGGNEQFF.

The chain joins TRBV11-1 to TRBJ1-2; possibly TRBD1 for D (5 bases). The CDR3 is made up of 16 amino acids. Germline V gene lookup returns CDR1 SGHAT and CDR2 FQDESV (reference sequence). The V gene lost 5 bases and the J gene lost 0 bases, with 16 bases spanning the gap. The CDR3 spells CASSPGQSRSNYGYTF. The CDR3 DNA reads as TGTGCCAGCAGCCCGGGGCAGTCACGATCTAACTATGGCTACACCTTC.

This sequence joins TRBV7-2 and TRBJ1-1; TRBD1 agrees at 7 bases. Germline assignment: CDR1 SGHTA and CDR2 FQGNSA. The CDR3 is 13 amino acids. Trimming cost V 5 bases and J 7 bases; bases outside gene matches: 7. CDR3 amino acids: CASSRTGGDEAFF. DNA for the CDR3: TGTGCCAGCAGCCGGACAGGCGGGGATGAAGCTTTCTTT.

The CDR3 DNA reads as TGTGCCATCAAGGGTGGGGACCATTCCTACGAGCAGTACTTC. It translates to CAIKGGDHSYEQYF. The rearrangement links TRBV10-3 to TRBJ2-7; either TRBD1 or TRBD2 may fit D (5 bases each). Between the trimmed V and J ends, which lost 7 bases and 1 base, there was a span of 14 bases. This CDR3 has 14 residues. The germline V gene encodes CDR1 ENHRY and CDR2 SYGVKD.

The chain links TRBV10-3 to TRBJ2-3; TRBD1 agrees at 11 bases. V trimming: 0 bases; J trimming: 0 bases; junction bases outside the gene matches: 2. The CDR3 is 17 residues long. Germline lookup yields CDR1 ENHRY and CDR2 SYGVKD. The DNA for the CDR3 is TGTGCCATCAGTGAGTCGGACAGGGGGCGAAGCACAGATACGCAGTATTTT. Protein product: CAISESDRGRSTDTQYF.

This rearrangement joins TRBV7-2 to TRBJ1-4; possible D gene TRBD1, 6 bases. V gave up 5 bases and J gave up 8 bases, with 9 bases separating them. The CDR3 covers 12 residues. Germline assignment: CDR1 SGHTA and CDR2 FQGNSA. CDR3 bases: TGTGCCAGCAGCCGGGACACGGAAAAACTGTTTTTT. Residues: CASSRDTEKLFF.

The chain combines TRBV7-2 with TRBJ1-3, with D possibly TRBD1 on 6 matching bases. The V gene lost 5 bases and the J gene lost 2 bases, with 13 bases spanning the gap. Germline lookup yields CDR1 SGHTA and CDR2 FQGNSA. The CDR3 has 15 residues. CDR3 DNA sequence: TGTGCCAGCAGCCTGCCTACAGGGCCTGGAAACACCATATATTTT. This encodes CASSLPTGPGNTIYF.

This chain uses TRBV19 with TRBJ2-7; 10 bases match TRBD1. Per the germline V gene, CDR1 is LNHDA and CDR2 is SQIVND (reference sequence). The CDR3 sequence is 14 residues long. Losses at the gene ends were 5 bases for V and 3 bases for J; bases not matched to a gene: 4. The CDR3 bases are TGTGCCAGTAGTTCGACAGGGGGCGGCTACGAGCAGTACTTC. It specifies CASSSTGGGYEQYF.

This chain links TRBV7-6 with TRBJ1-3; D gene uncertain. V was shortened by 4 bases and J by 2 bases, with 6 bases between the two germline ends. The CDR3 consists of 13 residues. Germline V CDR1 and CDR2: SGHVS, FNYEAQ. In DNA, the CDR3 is TGTGCCAGCAGCTACGAGGCTGGAAACACCATATATTTT. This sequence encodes CASSYEAGNTIYF.

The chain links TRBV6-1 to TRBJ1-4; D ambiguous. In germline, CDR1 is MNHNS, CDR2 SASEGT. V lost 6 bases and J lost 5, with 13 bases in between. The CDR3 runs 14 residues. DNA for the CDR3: TGTGCCAGCAGCTACGAGGGAGACAATGAAAAACTGTTTTTT. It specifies CASSYEGDNEKLFF.

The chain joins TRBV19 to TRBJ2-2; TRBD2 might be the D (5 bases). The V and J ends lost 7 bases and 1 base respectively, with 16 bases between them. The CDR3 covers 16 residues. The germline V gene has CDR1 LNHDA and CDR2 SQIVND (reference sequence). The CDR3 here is CASIERELKNTGELFF. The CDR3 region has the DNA TGTGCCAGTATCGAGAGGGAACTGAAGAACACCGGGGAGCTGTTTTTT.

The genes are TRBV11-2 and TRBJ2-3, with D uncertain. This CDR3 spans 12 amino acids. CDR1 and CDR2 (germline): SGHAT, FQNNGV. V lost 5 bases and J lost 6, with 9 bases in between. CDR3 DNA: TGTGCCAGCAGCCCCTTTTACGATACGCAGTATTTT. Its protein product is CASSPFYDTQYF.

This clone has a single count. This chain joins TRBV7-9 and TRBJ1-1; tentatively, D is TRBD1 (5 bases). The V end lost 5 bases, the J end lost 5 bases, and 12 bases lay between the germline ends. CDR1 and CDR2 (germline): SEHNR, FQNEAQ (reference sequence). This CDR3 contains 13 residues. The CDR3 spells CASSPFGGTEAFF. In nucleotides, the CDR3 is TGTGCCAGCAGCCCTTTTGGGGGGACTGAAGCTTTCTTT.

This CDR3 reads CASSQEEWGWSLAGVTDTQYF. The CDR3 DNA follows: TGCGCCAGCAGCCAAGAAGAGTGGGGTTGGAGTCTAGCGGGGGTCACAGATACGCAGTATTTT. The chain employs TRBV4-1 and TRBJ2-3; 10 bases line up with TRBD2. Germline CDR1 reads MGHRA; CDR2 reads YSYEKL. This CDR3 has 21 amino acids. V was clipped by 0 bases and J by 2 bases; unmatched bases: 17.

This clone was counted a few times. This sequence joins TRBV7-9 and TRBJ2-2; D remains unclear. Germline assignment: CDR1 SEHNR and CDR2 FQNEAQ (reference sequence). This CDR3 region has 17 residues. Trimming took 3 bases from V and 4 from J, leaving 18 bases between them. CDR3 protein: CASSLGGKSGSTGELFF. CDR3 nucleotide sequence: TGTGCCAGCAGCTTGGGTGGTAAAAGTGGCAGCACCGGGGAGCTGTTTTTT.